Shown below are 30 T cell receptor beta chains from a single sample sequenced in a study of technical replicates of blood from a few donors. The protocol was immunoSEQ multiplex PCR, while the TCRdb copy is restricted to in-frame clones and leaves out a portion. The top ten hold under 6.5% of the sample, which has around 58,000 clones, approximately 87% seen once. Source material: PBMCs. Every receptor here comes from a human donor in good health. Some clones in this sample may be carry-over from other donors' samples.

The rearrangement uses TRBV25-1 and TRBJ2-5, with TRBD2 matching over 8 bases. This CDR3 is built from 16 residues. Germline V CDR1 and CDR2: MGHDK, SYGVNS. J was trimmed by 4 bases and V by 1 base; bases with no gene match: 8. Written as DNA, the CDR3 is TGTGCCAGCAGTGAATTCTTCGGGGGGGCCGGAGAGACCCAGTACTTC. It codes for CASSEFFGGAGETQYF.

In this sample, this clone turned up once. V is TRBV6-1 and J is TRBJ1-2; tentative D call: TRBD1 (5 bases). Germline CDR1 and CDR2: MNHNS and SASEGT. Trimming took off 3 bases at V and 5 bases at J, with 10 bases between the two ends. CDR3 size: 13 residues. CDR3 bases: TGTGCCAGCAGTGATCCGGAGGGGTATGGCTACACCTTC. The encoded protein is CASSDPEGYGYTF.

The rearrangement links TRBV6-5 to TRBJ1-2; D possibly corresponds to TRBD1 (6 bases). Trimming stripped 4 bases from V and 9 bases from J, with 9 bases between. Germline V gives CDR1 MNHEY, CDR2 SVGAGI. CDR3 length: 11 residues. The CDR3: CASSSTGSYTF. The CDR3 nucleotides are TGTGCCAGCAGTTCTACAGGGAGCTACACCTTC.

The rearrangement joins TRBV4-3 to TRBJ2-3, with 12 positions matching TRBD2. With V trimmed by 0 bases and J by 6 bases, 4 bases remained unmatched. The CDR3 is 16 residues long. The V gene's germline CDR1 is LGHNA and CDR2 YSLEER. The CDR3 region is CASSQDRLAGGDTQYF. CDR3 coding DNA: TGCGCCAGCAGCCAAGATCGGCTAGCGGGAGGGGATACGCAGTATTTT.

The chain is built from TRBV6-5 and TRBJ2-7, with 11 bases lining up with TRBD2. Germline V lookup: CDR1 MNHEY, CDR2 SVGAGI. The V and J ends lost 6 bases and 4 bases, in that order; junction bases with no gene match: 8. This CDR3 has 15 residues. This chain's CDR3 is CASSLTSGSVYEQYF. CDR3 sequence (DNA): TGTGCCAGCAGCCTTACTAGCGGGAGTGTGTACGAGCAGTACTTC.

By sample share, this clone is medium-sized. The chain combines TRBV5-1 with TRBJ2-1; 8 bases align to TRBD2. J gave up 4 bases and V 2 bases, and 2 bases lay outside the gene matches. CDR3 length equals 14 residues. The germline V gene encodes CDR1 SGHRS and CDR2 YFSETQ. The CDR3 is CASSFGGGYNEQFF. CDR3 DNA sequence: TGCGCCAGCAGCTTCGGGGGGGGGTACAATGAGCAGTTCTTC.

This chain connects TRBV30 to TRBJ2-7; D possibly corresponds to TRBD1 (7 bases). CDR1 GTSNPN and CDR2 SVGIG come from the germline V gene (reference sequence). The length of the CDR3 is 12 residues. The CDR3, as DNA: TGTGCGGGGGGCAGGGGGTCCTACGAGCAGTACTTC. It codes for CAGGRGSYEQYF.

J is TRBJ2-5 and V is TRBV6-1; D is possibly TRBD2 (5 bases). The germline V and J ends were trimmed by 5 bases and 5 bases, with 9 bases remaining between them. CDR1 is MNHNS and CDR2 is SASEGT in the germline V gene. The CDR3 is 12 residues long. CDR3 region: CASSPRGETQYF. Here the CDR3 DNA reads TGTGCCAGCAGTCCTCGCGGGGAGACCCAGTACTTC.

CDR3 amino acids: CASSVGTGGVEQYF. For the CDR3, the DNA is TGTGCCAGCAGCGTAGGGACAGGGGGCGTCGAGCAGTACTTC. The chain couples TRBV9 to TRBJ2-7; TRBD1 matches 11 bases. The CDR3 length is 14 residues. V lost 0 bases to trimming and J lost 6 bases; unmatched junction nucleotides: 2. Per the germline V gene, CDR1 is SGDLS and CDR2 is YYNGEE.

The CDR3 DNA follows: TGTGCCAGCAGTTACTCTAGCGGGGGGATCACAGATACGCAGTATTTT. This encodes CASSYSSGGITDTQYF. The chain carries TRBV7-2 and TRBJ2-3; 11 bases match TRBD2. CDR1 and CDR2 (germline): SGHTA, FQGNSA. Trimming at V came to 6 bases and at J to 2 bases, leaving 7 bases not matched to a gene. The CDR3 extends over 16 amino acids.

The sample holds a few counts of this clone. The chain recombines TRBV11-2 with TRBJ2-5, with 15 positions matching TRBD2. V dropped 4 bases and J dropped 0; count of bases not matched to a gene: 6. The CDR3 extends over 18 amino acids. Per germline, CDR1 SGHAT and CDR2 FQNNGV. The CDR3 nucleotides read TGTGCCAGCAGCTCTCGGACTAGCGGGAGGGCGTACCAAGAGACCCAGTACTTC. Translated: CASSSRTSGRAYQETQYF.

This clone was detected once. The chain carries TRBV9 and TRBJ2-2, with TRBD1 identical over 7 bases. This CDR3 is 16 amino acids long. Germline values: CDR1 SGDLS, CDR2 YYNGEE. The trim removed 3 bases at V and 1 base at J, leaving 6 bases unmatched. The CDR3 bases are TGTGCCAGCAGCGCCTGGACAGGTCTGAACACCGGGGAGCTGTTTTTT. This sequence encodes CASSAWTGLNTGELFF. The full variable domain, rest sourced from reference TRBV9 and TRBJ2-2, is DSGVTQTPKHLITATGQRVTLRCSPRSGDLSVYWYQQSLDQGLQFLIQYYNGEERAKGNILERFSAQQFPDLHSELNLSSLELGDSALYFCASSAWTGLNTGELFFGEGSRLTVL.

V and J are TRBV9 and TRBJ2-2, with 14 bases lining up with TRBD2. The CDR3 has 16 amino acids. Losses at the gene ends were 0 bases for V and 7 bases for J; bases not matched to a gene: 2. CDR1 is SGDLS and CDR2 is YYNGEE in the germline V gene. CDR3 amino acids: CASSVEGLAGVGELFF. As DNA, the CDR3 is TGTGCCAGCAGCGTAGAGGGACTAGCGGGGGTCGGGGAGCTGTTTTTT.

The V and J genes are TRBV30 and TRBJ2-5; 10 bases are shared with TRBD2. This CDR3 spans 15 amino acids. The germline V gene encodes CDR1 GTSNPN and CDR2 SVGIG (reference sequence). J was trimmed by 2 bases and V by 0 bases; bases with no gene match: 3. As DNA, the CDR3 is TGTGCCTGGAGTGTAACTAGCGGGATACAAGAGACCCAGTACTTC. This codes for CAWSVTSGIQETQYF.

In its sample, this clone was seen a few times. The chain joins TRBV4-1 to TRBJ2-7; possible D gene TRBD2, 5 bases. This CDR3 has 14 amino acids. Germline CDR1 MGHRA, CDR2 YSYEKL. V was cut by 1 base and J by 5 bases, with 12 bases left in between. Here the CDR3 DNA reads TGCGCCAGCAGCCAAGGGACTCTTAGGAACGAGCAGTACTTC. Translation gives CASSQGTLRNEQYF.

This chain connects TRBV12-5 to TRBJ1-3; D unresolved. In germline, CDR1 is LGHNT, CDR2 FRNRAP. This CDR3 spans 14 amino acids. V lost 8 bases to trimming and J lost 0 bases, with 11 bases between them. CDR3 coding DNA: TGTGCTAGTCTATATTCGGGCTCTGGAAACACCATATATTTT. Its protein product is CASLYSGSGNTIYF.

The chain employs TRBV4-1 and TRBJ2-3; D unclear. The V end was cut by 2 bases, the J end by 2 bases, with 5 bases between. Germline V gives CDR1 MGHRA, CDR2 YSYEKL. CDR3 length: 13 residues. The CDR3 nucleotides read TGCGCCAGCAGCCAATCACACACAGATACGCAGTATTTT. This translates into CASSQSHTDTQYF.

This chain connects TRBV5-1 to TRBJ2-2; D may be TRBD1 (6 bases). Per the germline V gene, CDR1 is SGHRS and CDR2 is YFSETQ. Trimming stripped 0 bases from V and 6 bases from J, with 21 bases between. This CDR3 region has 18 residues. DNA for the CDR3: TGCGCCAGCAGCTTGGGCGACAGAGAGGGTACAGGGTCCGGGGAGCTGTTTTTT. This gives the protein CASSLGDREGTGSGELFF.

The chain combines TRBV6-1 with TRBJ1-2; TRBD1 agrees at 8 bases. The trim removed 6 bases at V and 4 bases at J, leaving 7 bases unmatched. The CDR3 is made up of 14 amino acids. Germline V gene data show CDR1 as MNHNS and CDR2 as SASEGT. The CDR3 nucleotides are TGTGCCAGCAGCCTGGACAGGGTCGGCTATGGCTACACCTTC. As protein: CASSLDRVGYGYTF.

The genes are TRBV7-6 and TRBJ2-6, with D maybe TRBD2 (6 bases). Deletions cut 5 bases from V and 0 bases from J, with 8 bases between. Germline loops: CDR1 SGHVS, CDR2 FNYEAQ. This CDR3 is built from 15 residues. In DNA, the CDR3 is TGTGCCAGCAGCGCCGGGAGCTCTGGGGCCAACGTCCTGACTTTC. Its protein is CASSAGSSGANVLTF.

The V gene is TRBV6-5, the J gene TRBJ1-5; D is ambiguous. CDR1 is MNHEY and CDR2 is SVGAGI in the germline V gene. The length of the CDR3 is 14 residues. The V end lost 2 bases, the J end lost 6 bases, and 11 bases lay between the germline ends. This CDR3 reads CASSYEGPTQPQHF. In nucleotides, the CDR3 is TGTGCCAGCAGTTACGAGGGCCCTACTCAGCCCCAGCATTTT.

The CDR3 DNA is TGTGCCAGCAGTGAGGCGGGACACAATGAGCAGTTCTTC. Protein: CASSEAGHNEQFF. The rearrangement links TRBV6-1 to TRBJ2-1; tentative D call: TRBD2 (6 bases). Germline-derived CDR1 and CDR2 are MNHNS and SASEGT. The CDR3 has 13 residues. The ends were cut back, 3 bases at V and 5 bases at J, with 8 bases in the middle.

The rearrangement joins TRBV12-5 to TRBJ1-5; D remains ambiguous. This CDR3 region has 14 residues. Germline values: CDR1 LGHNT, CDR2 FRNRAP. The germline V and J ends were trimmed by 6 bases and 1 base, with 10 bases remaining between them. The chain's CDR3 is CASGSEVSNQPQHF. CDR3 sequence (DNA): TGTGCTAGTGGGTCCGAGGTGAGCAATCAGCCCCAGCATTTT.

The CDR3 is CASSLAPGVGNTIYF. The CDR3 nucleotides read TGTGCCAGCAGCTTAGCGCCAGGGGTTGGAAACACCATATATTTT. V is TRBV7-9 and J is TRBJ1-3, with a weak D call TRBD1 (6 bases). Deletions cut 0 bases from V and 3 bases from J, with 9 bases between. The CDR3 has 15 residues. Germline V gene data show CDR1 as SEHNR and CDR2 as FQNEAQ (reference sequence).

The V gene is TRBV6-5, the J gene TRBJ2-3, with 9 bases aligning to TRBD2. J was trimmed by 2 bases and V by 7 bases; bases with no gene match: 7. This CDR3 region has 15 residues. Germline V gene sequence: CDR1 MNHEY, CDR2 SVGAGI. CDR3: CASTLSGGPTDTQYF. DNA for the CDR3: TGTGCCAGCACCCTTAGCGGGGGCCCCACAGATACGCAGTATTTT.

In this sample, this clone turned up once. J is TRBJ2-7 and V is TRBV19; 9 nucleotides line up with TRBD1. CDR3 length: 15 amino acids. V lost 6 bases, J lost 3 bases, and 9 bases stayed unmatched. Germline assignment: CDR1 LNHDA and CDR2 SQIVND (reference sequence). CDR3 region: CASRVGTGWDYEQYF. The CDR3 DNA reads as TGTGCCAGTAGGGTCGGGACAGGGTGGGACTACGAGCAGTACTTC.

The chain has TRBV9 and TRBJ2-7; maybe TRBD1 (6 bases). Germline loops: CDR1 SGDLS, CDR2 YYNGEE. The CDR3 has 14 amino acids. Between the trimmed V and J ends, which lost 6 bases and 2 bases, there was a span of 15 bases. The CDR3 loop is CASKYRAPPYEQYF. DNA for the CDR3: TGTGCCAGCAAGTACAGGGCACCCCCCTACGAGCAGTACTTC.

The chain employs TRBV7-8 and TRBJ2-1; 11 nucleotides agree with TRBD2. CDR3 length equals 20 residues. V dropped 0 bases and J dropped 0; count of bases not matched to a gene: 10. CDR1 is SGHVS, CDR2 FQNEAQ, per germline. The CDR3 DNA reads as TGTGCCAGCAGCTTAGCGCATCCTAGCGGGAGGTTGGTCTCCTACAATGAGCAGTTCTTC. Translated: CASSLAHPSGRLVSYNEQFF.

This rearrangement joins TRBV6-6 to TRBJ2-3; 8 nucleotides agree with TRBD2. Trimming removed 7 bases from V and 5 bases from J; junction bases left unmatched: 5. Germline loops: CDR1 MNHNY, CDR2 SVGAGI (reference sequence). CDR3 length: 13 residues. The CDR3 DNA reads TGTGCCAGCACGGCGGGGGGCCAAGATACGCAGTATTTT. Translation: CASTAGGQDTQYF.

This rearrangement joins TRBV18 to TRBJ2-4; 7 positions agree with TRBD1. The V gene end was trimmed by 0 bases and the J gene end by 1 base; junction bases not matched to a gene: 0. The CDR3 has 15 residues. CDR1 and CDR2 from the germline V gene are KGHSH and LQKENI. CDR3 region: CASSPPDRAKNIQYF. CDR3 DNA: TGTGCCAGCTCACCACCGGACAGGGCCAAAAACATTCAGTACTTC.